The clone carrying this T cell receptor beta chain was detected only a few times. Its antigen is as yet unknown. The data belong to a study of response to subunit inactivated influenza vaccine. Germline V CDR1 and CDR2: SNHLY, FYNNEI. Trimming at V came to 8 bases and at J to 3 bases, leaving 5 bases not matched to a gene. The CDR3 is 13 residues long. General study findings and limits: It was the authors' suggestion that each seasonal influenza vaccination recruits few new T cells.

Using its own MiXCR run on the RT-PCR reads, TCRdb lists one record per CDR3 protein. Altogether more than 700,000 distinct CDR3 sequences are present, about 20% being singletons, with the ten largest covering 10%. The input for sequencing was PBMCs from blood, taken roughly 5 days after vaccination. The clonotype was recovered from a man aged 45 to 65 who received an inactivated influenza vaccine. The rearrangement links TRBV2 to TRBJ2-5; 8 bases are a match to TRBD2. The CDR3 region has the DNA TGTGCCAGCGCAGGACTAGCAGAAGAGACCCAGTACTTC. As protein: CASAGLAEETQYF.